Many counts were recorded for the clone carrying this T cell receptor (beta chain). Its antigen is unidentified. A TCRbeta library incorporating unique molecular identifiers was prepared. TCRdb independently ran MiXCR on the PCR reads; one entry per CDR3 protein. Here the sample spans some 200,000 distinct CDR3 sequences, 6.3% being singletons. The data originate from a study of T-cell reconstitution after alpha-beta-depleted transplantation in children. Study findings and constraints: Roughly two months post-transplant, alpha-beta T cells reportedly originated from several hundred graft clones that had expanded. Surviving recipient cells, namely T cells and thymic progenitors, were the source of high day-60 TCRbeta diversity in some patients. When one year had passed after transplant, most T-cell counts and diversity came from newly produced T cells.

This CDR3 region has 13 residues. Trimming stripped 7 bases from V and 6 bases from J, with 16 bases between. The chain has TRBV12-3 or TRBV12-4 and TRBJ2-7, with D tentatively TRBD2 (5 bases). The source material was PBMCs, sampled before TCRalphabeta/CD19-depleted stem cell transplant. The sequence came from a girl under three years old with combined immunodeficiency, due to receive a stem cell transplant. The CDR3 region is CASTSSEGSEQYF. CDR3 DNA sequence: TGTGCCAGCACCTCGAGCGAAGGGAGCGAGCAGTACTTC.